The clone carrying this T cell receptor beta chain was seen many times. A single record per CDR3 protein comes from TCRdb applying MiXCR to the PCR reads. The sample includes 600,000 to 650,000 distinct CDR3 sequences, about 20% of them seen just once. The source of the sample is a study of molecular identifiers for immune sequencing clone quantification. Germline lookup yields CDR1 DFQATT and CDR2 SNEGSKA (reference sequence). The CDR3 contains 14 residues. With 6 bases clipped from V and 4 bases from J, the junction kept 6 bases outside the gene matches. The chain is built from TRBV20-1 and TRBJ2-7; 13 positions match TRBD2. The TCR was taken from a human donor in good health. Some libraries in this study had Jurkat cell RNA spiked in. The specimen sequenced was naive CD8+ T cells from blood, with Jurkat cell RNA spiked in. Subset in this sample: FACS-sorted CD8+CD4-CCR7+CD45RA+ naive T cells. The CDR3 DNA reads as TGCAGTGCCGAAAGACTAGCGGGAGGATACGAGCAGTACTTC. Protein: CSAERLAGGYEQYF.